These T cell receptor beta chains were read from a single sample in a study of blood T cell repertoires in COVID-19. Produced via immunoSEQ multiplex PCR; TCRdb's table is partial and in-frame only. The sample holds roughly 150,000 clones, around four fifths seen once. The sequencing sample was made of peripheral blood. Receptors originate from a woman aged 80 or over with acute or convalescent COVID-19. Both conserved end residues are part of each CDR3. D genes are given only for firm matches.

v_call: TRBV10-2
d_call: -
cdr3_aa: CASTPGTPYNEQFF

v_call: TRBV4-1
d_call: -
cdr3_aa: CASSPPGLNYGYTF

v_call: TRBV18
d_call: -
cdr3_aa: CASSPDNGFEAFF

v_call: TRBV24-1
d_call: -
cdr3_aa: CATSDSQLLSGNEQFF

v_call: TRBV28
d_call: TRBD1
cdr3_aa: CASSRDRVSQPQHF

v_call: TRBV6-6
d_call: -
cdr3_aa: CASGGFMNTEAFF

v_call: TRBV4-1
d_call: -
cdr3_aa: CASSQPPYRDPVGETQYF

v_call: TRBV15
d_call: TRBD2
cdr3_aa: CATSSLFWEGFMQTQYF

v_call: TRBV5-6
d_call: TRBD2
cdr3_aa: CASSLLAGGPYEQYF

v_call: TRBV4-1
d_call: -
cdr3_aa: CASSQSAGKGYGYTF

v_call: TRBV7-2
d_call: -
cdr3_aa: CASRPGIAEQFF

v_call: TRBV28
d_call: TRBD1
cdr3_aa: CASSGTGVGNQPQHF

v_call: TRBV21-1
d_call: -
cdr3_aa: CARPWGRPSSTGELFF

v_call: TRBV7-9
d_call: -
cdr3_aa: CASRNDSLGSDQHF

v_call: TRBV27
d_call: TRBD1
cdr3_aa: CASRSNAGTGGPQGNQPQHF

v_call: TRBV6-4
d_call: TRBD1
cdr3_aa: CASSDSGTGRTGELFF